This T cell receptor beta chain appears in the sequencing data of a study of blood T cell repertoires in COVID-19. Across the study: Researchers got acute and convalescent COVID-19 samples from the United States, Italy and Spain. T cells, B-cell-depleted T cells, or PBMCs supplied cDNA or gDNA.

There are 14 residues in the CDR3. Per germline, CDR1 GTSNPN and CDR2 SVGIG (reference sequence). V lost 3 bases and J lost 2; bases outside the gene matches: 2. Authors' methods: Amplification from reference gene primers served as the basis for estimated nucleated cell counts. This table comes from immunoSEQ multiplex PCR, and its TCRdb copy is limited to in-frame clones, with some not included. The V and J calls and clone size are taken from that table; D and trimming were inferred from the DNA. The table includes about 98,000 clones, around 80% detected once. Specimen: peripheral blood. The receptor was isolated from a man at least 80 years old with acute or convalescent COVID-19. V usage is TRBV30 and J usage is TRBJ2-2; 8 nucleotides agree with TRBD1. CDR3 bases: TGTGCCTGGAGACAGGGGGAAAACACCGGGGAGCTGTTTTTT. Translated, it gives CAWRQGENTGELFF.